This TCR beta chain is drawn from a study of tumor-infiltrating lymphocytes in primary liver carcinoma. Study-wide background: The cohort included men and women aged 30 to 69 years.

Constant-region priming of around 500 ng total RNA yielded TCR beta cDNA. Three-round nested multiplex PCR performed with slightly modified ARM-PCR produced the TCR beta libraries. The study ran its first two PCR rounds for nine to ten cycles each, using TRBV1-TRBV30 forward primers and a C-beta reverse primer. TCRdb ran MiXCR on the multiplex PCR reads and lists one entry per CDR3 protein. The sample gives tens of thousands of distinct CDR3 sequences, approximately 74% of which show up once; around 44% is in the top ten. Bulk tissue was left unsorted, and RNA and DNA were co-extracted from about 20-30 mg of it. Donors were untreated and chronically infected with HBV. Germline CDR1 is MGHRA and CDR2 is YSYEKL. The CDR3 loop spans 17 amino acids. General observations from the study: All five tumor regions shared only about 7.5-24% of top clones.

Comment on this clonotype: Antigen unknown.

Material: liver tumor tissue from sampling region 4. Documented subset: tumor region T4, right-lateral pole. This receptor was obtained from a man in his forties with primary liver carcinoma and hepatitis B virus infection. V gene TRBV4-1 combines with J gene TRBJ2-1; 11 bases match TRBD2. CDR3 sequence (DNA): TGCGACAACAGCCCCAGAGGGGTAGCGGGAGGGCGTAGTGAGCAGTTCTTC. Its protein product is CDNSPRGVAGGRSEQFF.